One sample yielded the 10 T cell receptor beta chains listed below, sequenced in a study of shared clonotypes between healthy human individuals. Profiled with immunoSEQ multiplex PCR; TCRdb holds only in-frame clones, not every one. The table lists 450,000 to 500,000 clones, roughly four fifths of them singletons. The material sequenced was PBMCs. All receptors come from a woman in her forties in good health. Some clones in this sample may be carry-over from other donors' samples.

This sequence joins TRBV28 and TRBJ2-5; 8 bases fit TRBD1. V was clipped by 6 bases and J by 4 bases; unmatched bases: 10. Germline-derived CDR1 and CDR2 are MDHEN and SYDVKM. The CDR3 has 15 residues. The CDR3 coding sequence is TGTGCCAGCAGGGCCTTGGACAGGGTGGGAGAGACCCAGTACTTC. Translated: CASRALDRVGETQYF.

About this clone itself: Other DNA sequences in this specimen translate into the identical CDR3. V and J are TRBV2 and TRBJ2-6, with no clear D. Germline CDR1 SNHLY, CDR2 FYNNEI. The CDR3 is 14 residues long. V dropped 0 bases and J dropped 4 bases, with 4 bases sitting between them. CDR3 loop: CASSEARGANVLTF. The CDR3 DNA sequence: TGTGCCAGCAGTGAAGCGCGAGGGGCCAACGTCCTGACTTTC.

The chain couples TRBV9 to TRBJ2-1, with no clear D. Trimming took 4 bases from V and 4 from J, leaving 30 bases between them. Germline-derived CDR1 and CDR2 are SGDLS and YYNGEE. The CDR3 length is 20 residues. CDR3 region: CASSFIDSDKTQREYNEQFF. CDR3 bases: TGTGCCAGCAGCTTTATCGATTCGGATAAGACGCAAAGGGAATACAATGAGCAGTTCTTC.

The V gene is TRBV6-5, the J gene TRBJ1-1, with D hard to call. Germline CDR1 and CDR2: MNHEY and SVGAGI. This CDR3 region has 14 residues. Between the trimmed V and J ends, which lost 2 bases and 6 bases, there was a span of 13 bases. In DNA form, the CDR3 reads TGTGCCAGCAGTTACGGTAGGGTGGTGTCTGAAGCTTTCTTT. This translates into CASSYGRVVSEAFF.

The CDR3 DNA reads as TGTGCCAGCAGCTTGGGGGCAGCGGCCTACAATGAGCAGTTCTTC. Amino acids: CASSLGAAAYNEQFF. The genes are TRBV7-9 and TRBJ2-1; D possibly corresponds to TRBD1 (6 bases). Trimming removed 3 bases at V and 2 bases at J, with 11 bases between. The CDR3 consists of 15 residues. Germline values: CDR1 SEHNR, CDR2 FQNEAQ (reference sequence). Full variable domain (missing parts from reference TRBV7-9 and TRBJ2-1): DTGVSQNPRHKITKRGQNVTFRCDPISEHNRLYWYRQTLGQGPEFLTYFQNEAQLEKSRLLSDRFSAERPKGSFSTLEIQRTEQGDSAMYLCASSLGAAAYNEQFFGPGTRLTVL.

The chain employs TRBV12-5 and TRBJ2-1; the match to TRBD2 covers 10 bases. The germline V gene encodes CDR1 LGHNT and CDR2 FRNRAP. This CDR3 is built from 18 residues. J gave up 8 bases and V 0 bases, and 13 bases lay outside the gene matches. The CDR3 nucleotides are TGTGCTAGTGGTTTGGTACTGGGCCTAGCGGGAGAGGTTGATGAGCAGTTCTTC. Translated: CASGLVLGLAGEVDEQFF.

The chain is built from TRBV28 and TRBJ2-7, with D possibly matching TRBD2 (6 bases). V was trimmed by 3 bases and J by 2 bases, leaving 14 bases between them. This CDR3 comprises 15 residues. The germline CDR1 and CDR2 sequences are MDHEN and SYDVKM. The CDR3 sequence is CASSFAGSSAYEQYF. The CDR3 DNA reads TGTGCCAGCAGTTTTGCCGGGAGTTCCGCCTACGAGCAGTACTTC. Full variable domain (outside the CDR3, taken from reference TRBV28 and TRBJ2-7): DVKVTQSSRYLVKRTGEKVFLECVQDMDHENMFWYRQDPGLGLRLIYFSYDVKMKEKGDIPEGYSVSREKKERFSLILESASTNQTSMYLCASSFAGSSAYEQYFGPGTRLTVT.

V is TRBV2 and J is TRBJ2-7, with a possible D match to TRBD2 (5 bases). The germline CDR1 and CDR2 sequences are SNHLY and FYNNEI. The CDR3 runs 12 residues. The V end was cut by 11 bases, the J end by 1 base, with 12 bases between. In DNA form, the CDR3 reads TGTGCCTCCAAACTAGTTTCCTACGAGCAGTACTTC. Residues: CASKLVSYEQYF.

The chain recombines TRBV5-6 with TRBJ2-7; the D is unclear. The CDR3 extends over 15 amino acids. Germline V gene lookup returns CDR1 SGHDT and CDR2 YYEEEE. V lost 0 bases to trimming and J lost 0 bases, with 10 bases between them. Here the CDR3 reads CASSLAGGSSYEQYF. CDR3 sequence (DNA): TGTGCCAGCAGCTTGGCGGGCGGTAGCTCCTACGAGCAGTACTTC.

The rearrangement joins TRBV30 to TRBJ2-1; 13 nucleotides align to TRBD2. There are 14 residues in the CDR3. Looked up from germline, CDR1 is GTSNPN and CDR2 is SVGIG (reference sequence). With 5 bases clipped from V and 10 bases from J, the junction kept 8 bases outside the gene matches. CDR3 residues: CAWGLAGVRGEQFF. The CDR3 DNA reads TGTGCCTGGGGACTAGCGGGAGTGCGTGGAGAGCAGTTCTTC.